The 5 T cell receptor beta chains below all came from one sample that was sequenced in a study of molecular identifiers for immune sequencing clone quantification. MiXCR, applied by TCRdb to the PCR reads, yields one record per CDR3 protein. The sample lists about 40,000 distinct CDR3 sequences, 19% seen once, with about 1% in the top ten. Sequencing was done on a sample of naive CD8+ T cells from blood, with Jurkat cell RNA spiked in. Noted subset: FACS-sorted CD8+CD4-CCR7+CD45RA+ naive T cells. The receptor set was obtained from a human donor in good health. Some libraries in this study had Jurkat cell RNA spiked in.

Worth noting for this clonotype: This may be a read error, as it is one base from a much larger clone. This chain joins TRBV20-1 and TRBJ2-7; weak D call: TRBD2 (5 bases). Germline V CDR1 and CDR2: DFQATT, SNEGSKA (reference sequence). V was cut by 3 bases and J by 4 bases, with 22 bases left in between. The CDR3 runs 16 residues. This chain's CDR3 is CSARDLRTGVKYEQYF. The CDR3, as DNA: TGCAGTGCTAGGGATCTGCGGACTGGCGTAAAGTACGAGCAGTACTTC.

This clonotype turned up a few times. The chain carries TRBV11-2 and TRBJ2-5; 8 bases line up with TRBD1. Trimming took 0 bases from V and 4 from J; bases not matched to a gene: 7. Germline V gene data show CDR1 as SGHAT and CDR2 as FQNNGV. CDR3 length: 16 residues. This CDR3 is CASSLDWQGAGETQYF. As DNA, the CDR3 is TGTGCCAGCAGCTTAGATTGGCAGGGGGCTGGAGAGACCCAGTACTTC.

As concerns this clonotype: A clone one base away is much larger, so this may be a read error. CDR3 region: CAWSARDTWFYERYF. DNA for the CDR3: TGTGCCTGGAGTGCCCGGGACACCTGGTTCTACGAGCGGTACTTC. The gene calls are TRBV30 and TRBJ2-7, with D tentatively TRBD1 (6 bases). Germline V CDR1 and CDR2: GTSNPN, SVGIG (reference sequence). This CDR3 comprises 15 residues.

This clonotype was found many times. As DNA, the CDR3 is TGCAGCGTGGTTGGTCACAGGGCGGACTACAATGAGCAGTTCTTC. Protein sequence: CSVVGHRADYNEQFF. The chain uses TRBV29-1 and TRBJ2-1; possibly TRBD1 for D (6 bases). The CDR3 contains 15 residues. Germline V CDR1 and CDR2: SQVTM, ANQGSEA. The ends were cut back, 6 bases at V and 3 bases at J, with 18 bases in the middle.

The chain links TRBV9 to TRBJ2-3; 12 nucleotides align to TRBD2. Germline CDR1 is SGDLS and CDR2 is YYNGEE. The CDR3 has 16 residues. V dropped 3 bases and J dropped 4; count of bases not matched to a gene: 6. The CDR3 nucleotides read TGTGCCAGCAGCGCCGCTAGCGGGGGGGCGGCAGATACGCAGTATTTT. Its translation is CASSAASGGAADTQYF. The complete variable domain, with remaining parts taken from reference TRBV9 and TRBJ2-3, reads DSGVTQTPKHLITATGQRVTLRCSPRSGDLSVYWYQQSLDQGLQFLIQYYNGEERAKGNILERFSAQQFPDLHSELNLSSLELGDSALYFCASSAASGGAADTQYFGPGTRLTVL.